The 2 T cell receptor beta chains given below trace back to one sample, sequenced in a study of T-cell reconstitution after alpha-beta-depleted transplantation in children. As it was prepared, the TCRbeta library received unique molecular identifiers. TCRdb reprocessed the PCR reads with MiXCR, giving one entry per CDR3 protein. The sample has hundreds of thousands of distinct CDR3 sequences; more than 20% are singletons. This specimen consisted of PBMCs, mostly from graft donor cells, obtained 360 days after TCRalphabeta/CD19-depleted stem cell transplant. Source of these receptors: a boy younger than two who had a stem cell transplant for acute myeloid leukemia, so the T cells may come from the graft donor.

This clonotype has just a few counts. This rearrangement joins TRBV5-1 to TRBJ2-7, with unresolved D. V was cut by 0 bases and J by 3 bases, with 13 bases left in between. Germline CDR1 SGHRS, CDR2 YFSETQ. The length of the CDR3 is 15 residues. CDR3 nucleotides: TGCGCCAGCAGCTTGGACCCCGACCCCATCTACGAGCAGTACTTC. This translates into CASSLDPDPIYEQYF.

This clonotype has only a few counts. The rearrangement uses TRBV6-5 and TRBJ1-3; D not certain. Germline V lookup: CDR1 MNHEY, CDR2 SVGAGI. Between the trimmed V and J ends, which lost 0 bases and 8 bases, there was a span of 8 bases. CDR3 length: 13 amino acids. The CDR3 loop reads CASSYSSWDTIYF. The CDR3 DNA follows: TGTGCCAGCAGTTACTCGTCGTGGGACACCATATATTTT.